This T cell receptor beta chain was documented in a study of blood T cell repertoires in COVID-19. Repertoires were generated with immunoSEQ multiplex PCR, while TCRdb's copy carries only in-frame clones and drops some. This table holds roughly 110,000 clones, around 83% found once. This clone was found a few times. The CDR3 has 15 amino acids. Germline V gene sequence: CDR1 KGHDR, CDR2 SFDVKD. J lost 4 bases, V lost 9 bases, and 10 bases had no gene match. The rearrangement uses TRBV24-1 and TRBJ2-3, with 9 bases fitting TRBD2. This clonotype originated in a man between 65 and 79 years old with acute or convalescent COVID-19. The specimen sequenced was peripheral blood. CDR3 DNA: TGTGCCACCGAGGGACTAGCCGAAGGGTCAGATACGCAGTATTTT. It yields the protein CATEGLAEGSDTQYF.